A selection of T cell receptor beta chains follows, all from one sample in a study of tumor-infiltrating lymphocytes in primary liver carcinoma. TCRdb reanalysed the multiplex PCR reads using MiXCR and keeps one entry per CDR3 protein. The table lists approximately 310,000 distinct CDR3 sequences, 65% of them singletons. Sequenced input: peripheral blood. The receptors were gathered from a man aged 35 to 55 with primary liver carcinoma and hepatitis B virus infection. Each CDR3 is given with its conserved first and last residue. D genes are given only for firm matches. Only some rows state a clone size, as once, few, many or a class for expanded clones.

v_gene: TRBV12-3/TRBV12-4
d_gene: NA
abundance: NA
j_gene: TRBJ2-5
CDR3nt: TGTGCCAACAATTTTGGGCAATTGTACCAAGAGACCCAGTACTTC
CDR3aa: CANNFGQLYQETQYF

v_gene: TRBV30
d_gene: NA
abundance: few
j_gene: TRBJ1-5
CDR3nt: TGTGCCTGGAGTGTACCCGGTCAGCCCCAGCATTTT
CDR3aa: CAWSVPGQPQHF

v_gene: TRBV28
d_gene: NA
abundance: many
j_gene: TRBJ2-1
CDR3nt: TGTGCCAGCAGTGTCTTCTATGAGCAGTTCTTC
CDR3aa: CASSVFYEQFF

v_gene: TRBV28
d_gene: NA
abundance: few
j_gene: TRBJ1-5
CDR3nt: TGTGCCAGCAGTTTCCCATCGACTACAGGGAATCAGCCCCAGCATTTT
CDR3aa: CASSFPSTTGNQPQHF

v_gene: TRBV11-3
d_gene: NA
abundance: NA
j_gene: TRBJ1-6
CDR3nt: TGTGCCAGCAATCCCGAGGGGGAAGTACACTCCTATATTTCACCCCTCCGCTTT
CDR3aa: CASNPEGEVHSYISPLRF

v_gene: TRBV29-1
d_gene: NA
abundance: NA
j_gene: TRBJ2-7
CDR3nt: TGCAGCGTTGAAGTTGGGCTTAACGAGCGGTACTTC
CDR3aa: CSVEVGLNERYF

v_gene: TRBV30
d_gene: NA
abundance: NA
j_gene: TRBJ2-6
CDR3nt: TGTGCCTGGAGATTGGGACGCTGGGGGGCCAACGTCTTGACTTTC
CDR3aa: CAWRLGRWGANVLTF

v_gene: TRBV6-5
d_gene: NA
abundance: many
j_gene: TRBJ1-5
CDR3nt: TGTGCCAGCAGCTCCGGGACGGCTGATCAGCCCCAGCATTTT
CDR3aa: CASSSGTADQPQHF

v_gene: TRBV10-3
d_gene: NA
abundance: NA
j_gene: TRBJ2-6
CDR3nt: TGTGCCATCAGTGAGCCGATCTCTGGGGCCAACGTCCTGACTTTC
CDR3aa: CAISEPISGANVLTF

v_gene: TRBV6-2/TRBV6-3
d_gene: NA
abundance: many
j_gene: TRBJ1-2
CDR3nt: TGTGCCAGCAGTTACTCCGACGGAAGAAACTATGGCTACACCTTC
CDR3aa: CASSYSDGRNYGYTF

v_gene: TRBV6-2/TRBV6-3
d_gene: TRBD1
abundance: NA
j_gene: TRBJ2-5
CDR3nt: TGTGCCAGCAGTCGAACCCCCAGGGGGCGATTCAGCGAGACCCAGTATTTC
CDR3aa: CASSRTPRGRFSETQYF

v_gene: TRBV11-2
d_gene: TRBD1
abundance: NA
j_gene: TRBJ2-7
CDR3nt: TGTGCCGGCAGCCCGGACAGGGGGTATGGCGAGCAATACTTC
CDR3aa: CAGSPDRGYGEQYF

v_gene: TRBV5-1
d_gene: TRBD1
abundance: many
j_gene: TRBJ2-3
CDR3nt: TGCGCCAGCACACGGGACAGGGGAGATACGCAGTATTTT
CDR3aa: CASTRDRGDTQYF

v_gene: TRBV6-5
d_gene: NA
abundance: NA
j_gene: TRBJ1-3
CDR3nt: TGTGCCAGCAGACCCCATCTGGACAGTCCATACTCTGGAAACGCCATATATTTT
CDR3aa: CASRPHLDSPYSGNAIYF

v_gene: TRBV30
d_gene: TRBD2
abundance: once
j_gene: TRBJ2-4
CDR3nt: TGTGCCTGGGGCTCAAGCGGGAGGGCCGGGATTCAGTACTTC
CDR3aa: CAWGSSGRAGIQYF

v_gene: TRBV4-2
d_gene: NA
abundance: NA
j_gene: TRBJ2-6
CDR3nt: TGTGCCGGCAGCCAACGGCAGGGGGGCGTCCTGGCTTTC
CDR3aa: CAGSQRQGGVLAF

v_gene: TRBV6-6
d_gene: TRBD2
abundance: many
j_gene: TRBJ2-1
CDR3nt: TGTGCCAGCAGTCCGACCACAGCGGGAGGCGGCAATGAGCAGTTCTTC
CDR3aa: CASSPTTAGGGNEQFF

v_gene: TRBV30
d_gene: TRBD1
abundance: NA
j_gene: TRBJ2-7
CDR3nt: TGTGCCTGGGGAACAGGGGGGTCCTACGAGCAGTACTTC
CDR3aa: CAWGTGGSYEQYF

v_gene: TRBV5-1
d_gene: NA
abundance: NA
j_gene: TRBJ1-2
CDR3nt: TGCGCCAGCAGCTTGGCCGGGACAACGAGCTATGGCTACACCTTC
CDR3aa: CASSLAGTTSYGYTF

v_gene: TRBV28
d_gene: TRBD2
abundance: NA
j_gene: TRBJ2-3
CDR3nt: TGTGCCAGCCAGGGATTAGCGGGTTCAGATACGCAGTATTTT
CDR3aa: CASQGLAGSDTQYF

v_gene: TRBV12-3/TRBV12-4
d_gene: NA
abundance: many
j_gene: TRBJ1-2
CDR3nt: TGTGCCAGCAGTTTAGGCTCCTATGGCTACACCTTC
CDR3aa: CASSLGSYGYTF

v_gene: TRBV4-3
d_gene: NA
abundance: many
j_gene: TRBJ2-2
CDR3nt: TGCGCCAGCAGCCAATCTGGGGGCAGGACTCTGAACACCGGGGAGCTGTTTTTT
CDR3aa: CASSQSGGRTLNTGELFF

v_gene: TRBV6-1
d_gene: NA
abundance: NA
j_gene: TRBJ2-5
CDR3nt: TGTGCCAGCAGTGTCTTGGCTCGATACCTCTACGATCAGTACTTC
CDR3aa: CASSVLARYLYDQYF

v_gene: TRBV4-3
d_gene: TRBD1
abundance: NA
j_gene: TRBJ1-3
CDR3nt: TGCGCTAGCAGCCCGACAGGGAGTCTTGGAAGCACCATATATTTT
CDR3aa: CASSPTGSLGSTIYF

v_gene: TRBV28
d_gene: NA
abundance: NA
j_gene: TRBJ1-2
CDR3nt: TGTGCCAGCAGTTCAATGAAGGGCTACACCTTC
CDR3aa: CASSSMKGYTF

v_gene: TRBV29-1
d_gene: NA
abundance: NA
j_gene: TRBJ2-1
CDR3nt: TGCAACGTTTTTGGGATGAGCTCCTACAATGAGCAGTCCTTC
CDR3aa: CNVFGMSSYNEQSF

v_gene: TRBV5-5
d_gene: NA
abundance: many
j_gene: TRBJ1-1
CDR3nt: TGTGCCAGCAGCTTTTCTACTGAAGCTTTCTTT
CDR3aa: CASSFSTEAFF

v_gene: TRBV6-5
d_gene: TRBD1
abundance: NA
j_gene: TRBJ2-7
CDR3nt: TGTACCAGCAAACAGAGATCCGGGACAGGGGGCTACGAGAAGTACTTC
CDR3aa: CTSKQRSGTGGYEKYF

v_gene: TRBV30
d_gene: NA
abundance: NA
j_gene: TRBJ1-3
CDR3nt: TGTGCCTGGATTGTACCGCACGGTAGAAACACCATATATTTT
CDR3aa: CAWIVPHGRNTIYF

v_gene: TRBV7-8
d_gene: NA
abundance: few
j_gene: TRBJ2-6
CDR3nt: TGTGCCAGCAGCTCACAAACTAGATTGGGGGCCAACGTCCTGACTTTC
CDR3aa: CASSSQTRLGANVLTF

v_gene: TRBV6-2/TRBV6-3
d_gene: TRBD2
abundance: NA
j_gene: TRBJ2-7
CDR3nt: TGTACCAGCAGTTACTCGGAACTAGCGTGGTACGAGCAGTACTTT
CDR3aa: CTSSYSELAWYEQYF

v_gene: TRBV24-1
d_gene: TRBD1
abundance: once
j_gene: TRBJ2-3
CDR3nt: TGTGCCACCAGTGACCCACAGGGGTTGGGGAGAGATACGCAGTATTTT
CDR3aa: CATSDPQGLGRDTQYF

v_gene: TRBV11-1
d_gene: NA
abundance: NA
j_gene: TRBJ2-5
CDR3nt: TGTGCCAGCAGCCAGAGCCGAGACCATGAGACCCAGTACTTC
CDR3aa: CASSQSRDHETQYF

v_gene: TRBV29-1
d_gene: TRBD1
abundance: NA
j_gene: TRBJ2-3
CDR3nt: TGCAGCGTTTCCGGGACAGGGGCGTCATATACACAGTATTTT
CDR3aa: CSVSGTGASYTQYF

v_gene: TRBV5-8
d_gene: TRBD1
abundance: once
j_gene: TRBJ2-1
CDR3nt: TGTGCCAGCAGCTTGGGTGACAGGGTCTACAATGAGCAGTTCTTC
CDR3aa: CASSLGDRVYNEQFF

v_gene: TRBV7-9
d_gene: TRBD2
abundance: NA
j_gene: TRBJ2-2
CDR3nt: TGTGCCAGCAGCCCACCCGGACTAGCGGGAGTGCCCAGGGAGCTGTTTTTT
CDR3aa: CASSPPGLAGVPRELFF

v_gene: TRBV11-2
d_gene: NA
abundance: many
j_gene: TRBJ2-7
CDR3nt: TGTGCCAGCAGCTTTCACGCAGGGGTTATTGAAGCCTACGAGCAGTACTTC
CDR3aa: CASSFHAGVIEAYEQYF

v_gene: TRBV28
d_gene: NA
abundance: NA
j_gene: TRBJ1-1
CDR3nt: TGTGCCAGCAGAGAAATTCCACCTGAAGCTTCCTTT
CDR3aa: CASREIPPEASF

v_gene: TRBV11-2
d_gene: NA
abundance: many
j_gene: TRBJ2-1
CDR3nt: TGTGCCAGCAGCCAGGGGCCCCGCTCCTACAATGAGCAGTTCTTC
CDR3aa: CASSQGPRSYNEQFF

v_gene: TRBV2
d_gene: TRBD1
abundance: NA
j_gene: TRBJ2-1
CDR3nt: TGTGCCAGCAGCCGACAGGGGGGGGATGAGCAGTTCTTC
CDR3aa: CASSRQGGDEQFF

v_gene: TRBV6-1
d_gene: NA
abundance: few
j_gene: TRBJ2-1
CDR3nt: TGTGCCAGCAGTGGGGACTCGTCCAACTCCTGCAATGAGCAGTTCTTC
CDR3aa: CASSGDSSNSCNEQFF

v_gene: TRBV5-5
d_gene: TRBD1
abundance: many
j_gene: TRBJ2-7
CDR3nt: TGTGCCAGCAGCTTAGGGACAGACTCCTACGAGCAGTACTTC
CDR3aa: CASSLGTDSYEQYF

v_gene: TRBV11-1
d_gene: NA
abundance: NA
j_gene: TRBJ1-6
CDR3nt: TGTGCCAGCATCTTAAGAGGGGATGCTAATTCACCCCTCCACTTT
CDR3aa: CASILRGDANSPLHF

v_gene: TRBV6-2/TRBV6-3
d_gene: TRBD1
abundance: many
j_gene: TRBJ2-7
CDR3nt: TGTGCCAGCGGGTATCCCATGGGACAGGGGGCAACGGCCTACGAGCAGTACTTC
CDR3aa: CASGYPMGQGATAYEQYF

v_gene: TRBV4-2
d_gene: TRBD1
abundance: NA
j_gene: TRBJ1-5
CDR3nt: TGTGTCAGCAGGCAAGTGCGGACAGGGACGGCCAATCAGCCCCAGCATTTT
CDR3aa: CVSRQVRTGTANQPQHF

v_gene: TRBV7-9
d_gene: NA
abundance: NA
j_gene: TRBJ2-3
CDR3nt: TGTGCCAGCAGCTCTCGGGATAGGGAGAGAGATACGCAGTATTTT
CDR3aa: CASSSRDRERDTQYF

v_gene: TRBV4-2
d_gene: NA
abundance: many
j_gene: TRBJ2-3
CDR3nt: TGTGCCAGCAGCCAAGATCCCGGCGGGATAAGGACAGATACGCAGTATTTT
CDR3aa: CASSQDPGGIRTDTQYF

v_gene: TRBV6-1
d_gene: TRBD1
abundance: NA
j_gene: TRBJ1-1
CDR3nt: TGTGCCAGCAGTGGCACAGGGGCCGTTAACACTGAAGCTTTCTTT
CDR3aa: CASSGTGAVNTEAFF

v_gene: TRBV11-2
d_gene: NA
abundance: NA
j_gene: TRBJ1-2
CDR3nt: TGTGCCAGCAGCCAACCTATGACAGTGAGGAACTATGACTACACCTTC
CDR3aa: CASSQPMTVRNYDYTF

v_gene: TRBV19
d_gene: NA
abundance: NA
j_gene: TRBJ1-1
CDR3nt: TGTGCCAGTAGCTACTCCCAGACAGCGAACACTGAAGCTTTCTTT
CDR3aa: CASSYSQTANTEAFF

v_gene: TRBV25-1
d_gene: TRBD1
abundance: NA
j_gene: TRBJ2-7
CDR3nt: TGTGCCAGCAGTACTTCCAGGACAGGAGGCATGGAGCGGTACTTC
CDR3aa: CASSTSRTGGMERYF

v_gene: TRBV7-9
d_gene: NA
abundance: NA
j_gene: TRBJ1-3
CDR3nt: TGTGCCAGCAGCTTTCCTGGACAGCTCTCTGGAAACACCATATATTTT
CDR3aa: CASSFPGQLSGNTIYF

v_gene: TRBV11-2
d_gene: NA
abundance: NA
j_gene: TRBJ2-1
CDR3nt: TGTGCCAGCAACAACCGACTAGGATACAATGAGCAGTTCTTC
CDR3aa: CASNNRLGYNEQFF

v_gene: TRBV6-2/TRBV6-3
d_gene: NA
abundance: NA
j_gene: TRBJ2-7
CDR3nt: TGTGCCAGCTGTTACCCTCGAGAGGACTACGAGCAGTACTTC
CDR3aa: CASCYPREDYEQYF

v_gene: TRBV11-1
d_gene: TRBD1
abundance: NA
j_gene: TRBJ2-4
CDR3nt: TGTGCCAACAGCCCGGGGACAGTGAGAGGGGACATTCAGTACTTC
CDR3aa: CANSPGTVRGDIQYF

v_gene: TRBV5-6
d_gene: TRBD1
abundance: NA
j_gene: TRBJ2-2
CDR3nt: TGTGCCAGCAGCTTTCCGACAGGGGGAAGCACCCGGGAGCTGTTTTTT
CDR3aa: CASSFPTGGSTRELFF

v_gene: TRBV11-1
d_gene: TRBD2
abundance: NA
j_gene: TRBJ2-1
CDR3nt: TGTGCCAGCAGCATGGGGACTAGGGGGAACAATGAGCAGTTATTC
CDR3aa: CASSMGTRGNNEQLF

v_gene: TRBV7-8
d_gene: TRBD2
abundance: NA
j_gene: TRBJ2-2
CDR3nt: TGTGCCAGCAACTTAGGTAGCGGGTACTCCGGGGAGCTGTTTTTT
CDR3aa: CASNLGSGYSGELFF